Presented here are 20 T cell receptor beta chains from one specimen sequenced in a study of T-cell memory formation after mild COVID-19. TCRdb itself ran the 5' RACE reads through MiXCR, one entry per CDR3 protein. Seen here are 110,000 or so distinct CDR3 sequences, about 20% observed once, and the top ten hold about 38%. Sequenced input: PBMCs or a T cell subset sorted from them (not recorded which). These receptors originate from a man younger than 35 who had mild COVID-19 (a few samples of this study predate the infection). Cell type and time point are not known.

This clonotype has more than one count but fewer than ten. The V and J genes are TRBV7-9 and TRBJ2-2, with D uncertain. Germline V CDR1 and CDR2: SEHNR, FQNEAQ (reference sequence). The CDR3 has 13 residues. Between the trimmed V and J ends, which lost 2 bases and 8 bases, there was a span of 9 bases. The chain's CDR3 is CASSLISTGELFF. DNA for the CDR3: TGTGCCAGCAGCTTAATCTCGACAGGGGAGCTGTTTTTT.

The CDR3 is CASRLSGYTDTQYF. Here the CDR3 DNA reads TGTGCCAGCAGGTTAAGCGGATACACAGATACGCAGTATTTT. The rearrangement joins TRBV7-9 to TRBJ2-3; possibly TRBD2 for D (5 bases). Germline V gene data show CDR1 as SEHNR and CDR2 as FQNEAQ (reference sequence). This CDR3 has 14 amino acids. The V gene lost 6 bases and the J gene lost 2 bases, with 12 bases spanning the gap.

This clonotype was picked up one time. The genes are TRBV20-1 and TRBJ2-1; D gene ambiguous. There are 13 residues in the CDR3. V lost 3 bases and J 2 bases, leaving 8 bases between the germline ends. Per germline, CDR1 DFQATT and CDR2 SNEGSKA (reference sequence). This CDR3 is CSASYPTYNEQFF. CDR3 DNA sequence: TGCAGTGCTAGCTATCCTACCTACAATGAGCAGTTCTTC.

This clonotype turned up a few times. The gene calls are TRBV28 and TRBJ1-2, with D unresolved. The CDR3 is 13 residues long. V lost 5 bases and J 4 bases, leaving 11 bases between the germline ends. Looked up from germline, CDR1 is MDHEN and CDR2 is SYDVKM. The CDR3 region is CASSPDGIYGYTF. The CDR3 DNA reads TGTGCCAGCAGTCCGGACGGAATCTATGGCTACACCTTC.

This clonotype was seen a handful of times. V and J are TRBV20-1 and TRBJ2-7, with a tentative D call TRBD1 (6 bases). Between the trimmed V and J ends, which lost 3 bases and 0 bases, there was a span of 9 bases. The CDR3 contains 13 residues. Looked up from germline, CDR1 is DFQATT and CDR2 is SNEGSKA (reference sequence). The CDR3 sequence is CSASGTFSYEQYF. The CDR3 DNA reads TGCAGTGCTAGTGGGACATTCTCCTACGAGCAGTACTTC.

A few counts support this clonotype. The chain recombines TRBV5-1 with TRBJ1-2; TRBD1 matches at 8 bases. Germline lookup yields CDR1 SGHRS and CDR2 YFSETQ. The CDR3 contains 16 residues. After removal of 3 bases from V and 0 bases from J, the junction contained 7 bases not matched to a gene. CDR3 in DNA: TGCGCCAGCAGCTGGACTGGGGGACAGGCTAACTATGGCTACACCTTC. Translated: CASSWTGGQANYGYTF.

This sequence joins TRBV15 and TRBJ2-6; D not certain. V was cut by 2 bases and J by 4 bases, with 12 bases left in between. The CDR3 extends over 16 amino acids. Per germline, CDR1 LNHNV and CDR2 YYDKDF (reference sequence). The CDR3 here is CATSRSAGEGANVLTF. In DNA, the CDR3 is TGTGCCACCAGCAGATCGGCAGGTGAAGGGGCCAACGTCCTGACTTTC.

This rearrangement joins TRBV5-4 to TRBJ2-5, with 7 bases identical to TRBD1. The CDR3 is 15 amino acids. The J segment lost 2 bases and the V segment lost 3 bases, leaving 7 bases of the junction unmatched. Germline CDR1 is SGHNT and CDR2 is YYREEE (reference sequence). The CDR3 sequence is CASSYGQAPQETQYF. CDR3 bases: TGTGCCAGCAGCTACGGACAGGCCCCTCAAGAGACCCAGTACTTC.

This clonotype was observed at least ten times. The chain couples TRBV4-1 to TRBJ2-3; unclear D gene. The germline V gene has CDR1 MGHRA and CDR2 YSYEKL. Trimming cost V 4 bases and J 0 bases, with 11 bases left between them. The CDR3 sequence is 15 residues long. The DNA of the CDR3 is TGCGCCAGCAGCCCAGGAAGCCCTAGCACAGATACGCAGTATTTT. Translated: CASSPGSPSTDTQYF.

The chain has TRBV5-1 and TRBJ2-7; 7 bases are a match to TRBD2. The germline gives CDR1 SGHRS, CDR2 YFSETQ. J gave up 3 bases and V 0 bases, and 6 bases lay outside the gene matches. The CDR3 loop spans 15 amino acids. The CDR3 DNA reads TGCGCCAGCAGCTTGGGGCCAGGGACTAACTACGAGCAGTACGTC. Amino acid sequence: CASSLGPGTNYEQYV.

This clonotype was found a few times. The chain uses TRBV5-5 and TRBJ1-2, with D uncertain. The germline V and J ends were trimmed by 3 bases and 6 bases, with 15 bases remaining between them. Germline V gives CDR1 SGHKS, CDR2 YYEKEE (reference sequence). The CDR3 has 14 amino acids. CDR3 in DNA: TGTGCCAGCAGCTCCACCTTCCGGGCAGATGGCTACACCTTC. Protein: CASSSTFRADGYTF.

The rearrangement joins TRBV10-1 to TRBJ2-4; unclear D gene. Germline lookup yields CDR1 WNHNN and CDR2 SYGVQD (reference sequence). The length of the CDR3 is 9 residues. The CDR3 spells CYPYCIQYF. DNA of the CDR3: TGCTATCCCTATTGCATTCAGTACTTC.

The chain is built from TRBV19 and TRBJ2-7; D uncertain. Trimming cost V 4 bases and J 2 bases, with 12 bases left between them. The CDR3 has 14 amino acids. From germline, CDR1 is LNHDA and CDR2 SQIVND (reference sequence). The CDR3 spells CASSKRLRTYEQYF. CDR3 nucleotide sequence: TGTGCCAGTAGTAAACGCCTCAGAACCTACGAGCAGTACTTC.

The rearrangement uses TRBV7-9 and TRBJ1-5; 7 bases are shared with TRBD1. The germline V gene has CDR1 SEHNR and CDR2 FQNEAQ (reference sequence). There are 15 residues in the CDR3. J gave up 8 bases and V 0 bases, and 7 bases lay outside the gene matches. CDR3 sequence (DNA): TGTGCCAGCAGCTTAGCCCCTGCTACAGGGGAGCCCCAGCATTTT. Protein sequence: CASSLAPATGEPQHF.

V is TRBV4-1 and J is TRBJ2-7; 9 bases fit TRBD2. Germline-derived CDR1 and CDR2 are MGHRA and YSYEKL. The CDR3 is made up of 14 amino acids. The trim removed 6 bases at V and 1 base at J, leaving 4 bases unmatched. The CDR3 nucleotides read TGCGCCAGCAGGCGAGCGGGGGGTTCCTACGAGCAGTACTTC. It yields the protein CASRRAGGSYEQYF.

The J gene is TRBJ2-7, the V gene TRBV7-9; the match to TRBD2 covers 7 bases. V was pared by 1 base and J by 4 bases, with 4 bases of the junction left unmatched. This CDR3 comprises 14 residues. Germline V gene sequence: CDR1 SEHNR, CDR2 FQNEAQ (reference sequence). This CDR3 is CASSLEGGSYEQYF. CDR3 DNA sequence: TGTGCCAGCAGCTTAGAGGGCGGGAGTTACGAGCAGTACTTC.

The chain combines TRBV9 with TRBJ2-7; 8 bases agree with TRBD2. The CDR3 runs to 13 residues. Germline CDR1 and CDR2: SGDLS and YYNGEE. Germline trimming cut 0 bases from V and 6 bases from J; bases unmatched to any gene: 2. The CDR3 nucleotides read TGTGCCAGCAGCGTAGTCGGGGGGGGCGAGCAGTACTTC. This translates into CASSVVGGGEQYF.

This clonotype came up a few times. The junction differs from germline at one of its ends, possibly a read error. The genes are TRBV9 and TRBJ2-7; D is unclear. The CDR3 covers 12 residues. Per the germline V gene, CDR1 is SGDLS and CDR2 is YYNGEE. CDR3 coding DNA: TGTGCCAGCAGCGGCTGGGTCGGGTCTCTAGTCTTC. As protein: CASSGWVGSLVF.

Only a few counts were recorded for this clonotype. The chain links TRBV12-3 or TRBV12-4 to TRBJ2-5, with D possibly TRBD2 on 6 matching bases. There are 15 residues in the CDR3. The V end was cut by 7 bases, the J end by 5 bases, with 20 bases between. The CDR3 coding sequence is TGTGCCAGCAATTCACCCTCGCGGGATACCGAGACCCAGTACTTC. It encodes CASNSPSRDTETQYF.

The genes are TRBV9 and TRBJ1-3; D gene unclear. Trimming left V 3 bases short and J 0 bases short, with 7 bases between. This CDR3 contains 14 residues. In germline, CDR1 is SGDLS, CDR2 YYNGEE. The CDR3, as DNA: TGTGCCAGCAGCGACACAAACTCTGGAAACACCATATATTTT. It codes for CASSDTNSGNTIYF.